Below, one T cell receptor beta chain is given with its context. Its antigen is still unknown. One base away there is no much larger clone; base qualities are not given. CDR1 and CDR2, looked up from the germline V gene, are SGHRS and YFSETQ. The CDR3 goes from the cysteine to the phenylalanine over 15 residues. Only the CDR3 region is kept as DNA, spanning 45 bases read in frame from base 1. Trimming costs V 0 bases and J 5 bases, and their ends lie 14 bases apart. A single peripheral blood draw of around 120 mL on average was collected from each donor into heparinised tubes. A BD FACSAria II was used to sort naive, central memory, regulatory and stem cell-like memory CD4+ T cells with a panel that included CD45RO, CCR7, CD25, CD127, CD95 and CD27. Every sorted population had a purity above 95%. PBMCs were separated immediately by Lymphoprep density gradient centrifugation and were stained directly, without being cultured. To minimize batch effects, samples were stained and sorted in pairs, one healthy donor with one patient per experiment.

The entire isolated RNA was reverse transcribed using the High Capacity cDNA Reverse Transcription Kit, and thus expressed TCRB transcripts were sequenced. Stem cell-like memory T cell samples underwent survey-depth immunoSEQ sequencing, averaging roughly 1 million total reads per sample. Sorted cells were lysed in RLT buffer and RNA was extracted with DNase-treated RNeasy Micro or Mini kits, depending on cell number. To prevent cross-contamination, every cell subset was processed on its own, while patient and healthy donor samples were processed together. The immunoSEQ multiplex PCR was used to amplify TCRB sequences from cDNA, generating 87-bp fragments that spanned the CDR3 region. Amplicons were sequenced on the Illumina HiSeq platform. The published analysis was carried out like this. Synthetic template baselines were used to correct PCR bias computationally, reads within Hamming distance 2 were collapsed together, and singletons that could not be merged were discarded. By aligning reads against IMGT, V, D and J genes, CDR3 length, and insertions or deletions at six rearrangement sites were assigned. Within each subset, clonotype counts were normalized to sorted cell number, and only after that were true diversity and Gini coefficients computed with the tcR R package. The overlap coefficient, calculated on TCRB nucleotide sequences, was used to quantify repertoire sharing. TCRdb carries this immuneACCESS record with in-frame sequences only. Its versions omit some clonotypes, under half of them owing to an unresolved V gene in the studies checked, with the rest unexplained. That table furnishes V, J and clone size, whereas the DNA furnished D and trimming. Here the sample has around 26,000 clones; around 65% occur a single time. The top ten constitute about 1% of the sample.

This sample is drawn from a study of beta chain features in type 1 diabetes (dated by TCRdb to between 2018 and 2020). For the wider study: Patients and healthy donors did not differ in mean age, gender distribution, total cell number or subset yield. Across all samples, 107,917,701 sorted cells were examined, and cell number per subset correlated strongly with RNA yield. The study compared TCRB repertoires of sorted circulating CD4+ T cell subsets between recently diagnosed type 1 diabetes patients and matched healthy donors. Regulatory and stem cell-like memory subsets were obtained from only 8 patients and roughly 8 healthy donors, while naive and central memory subsets were obtained from all 28 donors. What the work shows at the level of the full study, not this receptor alone: Shorter templates might be favored by PCR, yet because patient and control samples were amplified and corrected together, any such skew would affect both groups equally. In all four CD4+ subsets, TCRB CDR3 length was moderately but significantly shorter in type 1 diabetes patients. Because cDNA was sequenced instead of genomic DNA, highly expressing activated cells could be over-represented, though the groups showed no difference in activation or CD3 levels. At VDJ recombination sites, patients with type 1 diabetes made fewer insertions and deleted more nucleotides, a pattern implying thymic rearrangement abnormalities. Naive, central memory and regulatory TCRB repertoires appeared to be more similar among patients than among healthy donors. Only small numbers of individuals were included in the HLA sub-analyses, which left unresolved whether HLA type had any influence on TCRB rearrangement.

This chain is built from TRBV5-1 and TRBJ2-5; a weak D assignment points to TRBD1 (5 bases agree). This clonotype was obtained from a woman aged 35 to 49 with type 1 diabetes. What was sequenced was stem cell memory CD4+ T cells from blood. The cell subset or site label, read with the paper, signifies: stem cell-like memory CD4+ T cells. The bases are TGCGCCAGCAGCTTGGTGGCACACCGACAGGAGACCCAGTACTTC. Its protein product is CASSLVAHRQETQYF.